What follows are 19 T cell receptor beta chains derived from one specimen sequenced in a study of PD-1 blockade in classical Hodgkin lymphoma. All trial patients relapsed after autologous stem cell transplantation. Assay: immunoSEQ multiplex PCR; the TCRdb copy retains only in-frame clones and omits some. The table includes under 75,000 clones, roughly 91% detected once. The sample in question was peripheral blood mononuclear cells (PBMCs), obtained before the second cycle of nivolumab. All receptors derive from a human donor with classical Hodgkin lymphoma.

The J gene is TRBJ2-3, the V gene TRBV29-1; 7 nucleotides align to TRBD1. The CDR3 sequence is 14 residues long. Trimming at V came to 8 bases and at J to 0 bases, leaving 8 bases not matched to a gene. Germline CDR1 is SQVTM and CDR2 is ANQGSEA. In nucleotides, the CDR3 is TGCAGCTCAACAGGGGCGGGTAGCACAGATACGCAGTATTTT. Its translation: CSSTGAGSTDTQYF.

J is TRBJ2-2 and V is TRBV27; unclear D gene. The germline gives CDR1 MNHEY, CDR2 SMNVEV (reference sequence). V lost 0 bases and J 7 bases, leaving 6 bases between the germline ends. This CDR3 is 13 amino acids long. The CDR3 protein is CASSLSENGELFF. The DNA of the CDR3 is TGTGCCAGCAGTTTATCGGAGAACGGGGAGCTGTTTTTT.

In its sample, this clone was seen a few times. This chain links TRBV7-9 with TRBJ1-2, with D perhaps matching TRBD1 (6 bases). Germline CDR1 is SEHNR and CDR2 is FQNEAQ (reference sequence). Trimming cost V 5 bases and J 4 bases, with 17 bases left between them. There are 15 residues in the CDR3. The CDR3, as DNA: TGTGCCAGCAGCGAGCTCTCCGGGACACCCTATGGCTACACCTTC. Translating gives CASSELSGTPYGYTF.

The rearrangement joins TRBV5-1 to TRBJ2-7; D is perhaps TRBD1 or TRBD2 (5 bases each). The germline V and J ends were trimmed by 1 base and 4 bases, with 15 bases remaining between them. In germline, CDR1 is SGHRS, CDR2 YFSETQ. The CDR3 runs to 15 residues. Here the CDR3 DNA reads TGCGCCAGCAGCTTGACCGGGAATCAGGGATACGAGCAGTACTTC. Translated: CASSLTGNQGYEQYF. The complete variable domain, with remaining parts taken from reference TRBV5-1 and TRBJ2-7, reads KAGVTQTPRYLIKTRGQQVTLSCSPISGHRSVSWYQQTPGQGLQFLFEYFSETQRNKGNFPGRFSGRQFSNSRSEMNVSTLELGDSALYLCASSLTGNQGYEQYFGPGTRLTVT.

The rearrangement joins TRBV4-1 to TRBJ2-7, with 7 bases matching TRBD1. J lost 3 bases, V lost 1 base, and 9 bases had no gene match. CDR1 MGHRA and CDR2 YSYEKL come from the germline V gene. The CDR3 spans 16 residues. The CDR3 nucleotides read TGCGCCAGCAGCCAAGGGTTTGGGACAGTTAACTACGAGCAGTACTTC. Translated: CASSQGFGTVNYEQYF.

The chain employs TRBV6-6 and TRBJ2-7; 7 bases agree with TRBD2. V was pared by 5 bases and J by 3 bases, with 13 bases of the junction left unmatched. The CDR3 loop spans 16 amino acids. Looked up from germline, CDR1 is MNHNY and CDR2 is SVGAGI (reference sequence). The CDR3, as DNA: TGTGCCAGCAGTAATGCTCTGGCGGGGGAATTCTACGAGCAGTACTTC. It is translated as CASSNALAGEFYEQYF.

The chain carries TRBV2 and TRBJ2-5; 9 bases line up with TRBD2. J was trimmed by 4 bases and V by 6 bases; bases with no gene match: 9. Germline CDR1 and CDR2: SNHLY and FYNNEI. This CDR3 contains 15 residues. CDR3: CASREWTSAPETQYF. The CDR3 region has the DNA TGTGCCAGCAGGGAATGGACTAGCGCCCCAGAGACCCAGTACTTC.

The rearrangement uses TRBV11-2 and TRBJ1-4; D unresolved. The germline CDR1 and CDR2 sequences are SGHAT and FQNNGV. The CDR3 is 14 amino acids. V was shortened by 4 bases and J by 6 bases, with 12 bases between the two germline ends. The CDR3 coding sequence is TGTGCCAGCAGCTCCGGGATTAATTATGAAAAACTGTTTTTT. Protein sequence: CASSSGINYEKLFF.

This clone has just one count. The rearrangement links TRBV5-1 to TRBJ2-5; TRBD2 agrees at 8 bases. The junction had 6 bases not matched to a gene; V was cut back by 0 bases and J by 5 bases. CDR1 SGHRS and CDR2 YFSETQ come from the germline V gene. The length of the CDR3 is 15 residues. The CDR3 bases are TGCGCCAGCAGCTTGGCAGGACTAGCAGGGGAGACCCAGTACTTC. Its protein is CASSLAGLAGETQYF.

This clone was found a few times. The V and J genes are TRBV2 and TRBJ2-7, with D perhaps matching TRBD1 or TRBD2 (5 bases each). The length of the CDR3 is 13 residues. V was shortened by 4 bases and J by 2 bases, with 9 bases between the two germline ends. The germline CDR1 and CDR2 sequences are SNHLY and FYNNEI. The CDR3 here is CASSGGTTYEQYF. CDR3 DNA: TGTGCCAGCAGTGGAGGGACCACCTACGAGCAGTACTTC.

The CDR3 is CAISDLTESSGNTIYF. The CDR3 DNA reads TGTGCCATCAGTGACCTGACAGAATCCTCTGGAAACACCATATATTTT. This sequence joins TRBV10-3 and TRBJ1-3; maybe TRBD1 (5 bases). The CDR3 is made up of 16 amino acids. Germline V CDR1 and CDR2: ENHRY, SYGVKD. V dropped 3 bases and J dropped 0 bases, with 12 bases sitting between them.

The CDR3 protein is CASSYPPLSGGTEAFF. CDR3 DNA sequence: TGTGCCAGCAGTTACCCCCCCCTCAGCGGTGGAACTGAAGCTTTCTTT. This chain links TRBV6-6 with TRBJ1-1, with unresolved D. The CDR3 runs to 16 residues. V was pared by 2 bases and J by 5 bases, with 18 bases between. Per germline, CDR1 MNHNY and CDR2 SVGAGI (reference sequence).

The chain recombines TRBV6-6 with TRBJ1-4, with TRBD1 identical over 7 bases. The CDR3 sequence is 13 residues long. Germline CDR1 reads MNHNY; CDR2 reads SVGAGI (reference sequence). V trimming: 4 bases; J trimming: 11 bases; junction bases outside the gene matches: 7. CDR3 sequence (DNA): TGTGCCAGCAGTTCAGGGGGTGGGGTTAAACTGTTTTTT. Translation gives CASSSGGGVKLFF.

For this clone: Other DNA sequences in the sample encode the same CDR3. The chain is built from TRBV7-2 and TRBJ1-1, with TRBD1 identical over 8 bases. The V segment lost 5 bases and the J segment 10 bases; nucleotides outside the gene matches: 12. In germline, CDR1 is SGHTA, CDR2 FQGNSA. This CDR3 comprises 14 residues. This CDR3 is CASSRRTGIGRAFF. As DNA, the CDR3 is TGTGCCAGCAGCCGCCGGACAGGGATCGGTAGAGCTTTCTTT.

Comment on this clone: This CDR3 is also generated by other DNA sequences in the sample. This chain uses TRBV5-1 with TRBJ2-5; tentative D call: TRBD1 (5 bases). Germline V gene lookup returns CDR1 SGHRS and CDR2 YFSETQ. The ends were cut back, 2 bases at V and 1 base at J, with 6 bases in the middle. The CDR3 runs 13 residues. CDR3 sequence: CASSLQVQETQYF. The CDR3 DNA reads TGCGCCAGCAGCTTACAGGTCCAAGAGACCCAGTACTTC. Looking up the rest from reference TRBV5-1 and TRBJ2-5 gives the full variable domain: KAGVTQTPRYLIKTRGQQVTLSCSPISGHRSVSWYQQTPGQGLQFLFEYFSETQRNKGNFPGRFSGRQFSNSRSEMNVSTLELGDSALYLCASSLQVQETQYFGPGTRLLVL.

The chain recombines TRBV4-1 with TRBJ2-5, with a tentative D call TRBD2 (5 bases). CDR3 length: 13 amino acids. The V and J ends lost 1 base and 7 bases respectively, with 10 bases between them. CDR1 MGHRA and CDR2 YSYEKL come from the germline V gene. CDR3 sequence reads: CASSQAGRGTQYF. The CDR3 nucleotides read TGCGCCAGCAGCCAAGCGGGCCGGGGGACCCAGTACTTC.

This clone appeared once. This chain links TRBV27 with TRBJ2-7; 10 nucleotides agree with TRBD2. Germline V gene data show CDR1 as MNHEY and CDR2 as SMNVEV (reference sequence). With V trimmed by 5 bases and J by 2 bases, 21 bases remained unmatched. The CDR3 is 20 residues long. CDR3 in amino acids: CASSPLFSSGGKPDPYEQYF. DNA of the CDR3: TGTGCCAGCAGTCCCCTTTTTTCTAGCGGGGGCAAGCCCGACCCCTACGAGCAGTACTTC.

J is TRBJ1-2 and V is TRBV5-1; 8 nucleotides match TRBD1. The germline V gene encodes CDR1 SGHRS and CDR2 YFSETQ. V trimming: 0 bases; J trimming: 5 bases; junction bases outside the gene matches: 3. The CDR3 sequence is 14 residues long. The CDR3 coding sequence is TGCGCCAGCAGCTTGGAGGACAGGGTTTATGGCTACACCTTC. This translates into CASSLEDRVYGYTF. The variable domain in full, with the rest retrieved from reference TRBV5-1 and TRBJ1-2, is KAGVTQTPRYLIKTRGQQVTLSCSPISGHRSVSWYQQTPGQGLQFLFEYFSETQRNKGNFPGRFSGRQFSNSRSEMNVSTLELGDSALYLCASSLEDRVYGYTFGSGTRLTVV.

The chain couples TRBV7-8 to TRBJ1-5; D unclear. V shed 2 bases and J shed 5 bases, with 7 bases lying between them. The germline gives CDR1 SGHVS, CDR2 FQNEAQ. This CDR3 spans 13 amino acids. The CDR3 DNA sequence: TGTGCCAGCAGCTTATTCCCGGATCAGCCCCAGCATTTT. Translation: CASSLFPDQPQHF.